This record looks at one TCR beta chain sequence and its context. Treatment meaning: around 19 received Ad26.COV2.S at low or high dose, single or two shots; 5 received placebo; per-sample allocation not given. Specimen acquisition occurred on day 63 following the initial vaccine or placebo injection. As its vector, the vaccine had Ad26, which expressed Wuhan-strain SARS-CoV-2 spike. Germline CDR1 and CDR2: LGHDT and YNNKEL (reference sequence). This CDR3 region has 14 residues. The V segment lost 2 bases and the J segment 7 bases; nucleotides outside the gene matches: 4. The data stem from a study of Ad26.COV2.S vaccination and SARS-CoV-2 variants. Turning to the study itself: Ad26.COV2.S, an intramuscular injection, was given once or twice 56 days apart.

Sequencing was performed with immunoSEQ multiplex PCR; in TCRdb, only in-frame clones are kept and a portion is missing. This table holds under 300,000 clones, 70% to 90% found once. The sequence was collected from a person aged 18-60 years who received the Ad26.COV2.S COVID-19 vaccine or a placebo. The sequenced sample was peripheral blood, obtained in a trial of Ad26.COV2.S vaccine versus placebo. This chain joins TRBV3-1 (or the pseudogene TRBV3-2) and TRBJ2-2; 7 nucleotides match TRBD1. The chain's CDR3 is CASSQRQGVGELFF. In DNA, the CDR3 is TGTGCCAGCAGCCAAAGACAGGGTGTCGGGGAGCTGTTTTTT.